A selection of T cell receptor beta chains follows, all from one sample in a study of human T cells and chemical hapten exposure. TCRdb itself ran the RACE reads through MiXCR, one entry per CDR3 protein. This sample yields under 450,000 distinct CDR3 sequences, of which under 6.5% are seen a single time; about 5% belongs to the top ten. The source material was whole blood, sampled in connection with sensitization to the hapten diphenylcyclopropenone (DPC). Receptors originate from a woman between 18 and 30 years old with alopecia areata. Some clones in this sample may be carry-over from other donors' samples. CDR3s include the opening cysteine and the closing phenylalanine or tryptophan. Each record gives: clone size, D gene, J gene, CDR3 length, V gene, CDR3 protein, CDR3 DNA. A D gene is named only where the DNA matches it firmly. Clone size is not always given. Where it is, it says once, few, many or a class for expanded clones.

size: few
D: -
J: TRBJ1-2
length: 11
V: TRBV20-1
CDR3: CSASGPYGYTF
DNA: TGCAGTGCTAGCGGACCCTATGGCTACACCTTC

size: few
D: TRBD1
J: TRBJ1-1
length: 14
V: TRBV12-3/TRBV12-4
CDR3: CASEDRTGFTEAFF
DNA: TGTGCCAGCGAAGATAGGACAGGGTTTACTGAAGCTTTCTTT

size: few
D: -
J: TRBJ1-1
length: 15
V: TRBV7-8
CDR3: CASSLSTSTGSEAFF
DNA: TGTGCCAGCAGCTTATCGACATCTACAGGGTCTGAAGCTTTCTTT

size: -
D: -
J: TRBJ2-3
length: 12
V: TRBV7-9
CDR3: CASSGGRNTQYF
DNA: TGTGCCAGCAGCGGCGGACGTAATACGCAGTATTTT

size: many
D: -
J: TRBJ1-1
length: 14
V: TRBV12-3/TRBV12-4
CDR3: CATSTQSMNTEAFF
DNA: TGTGCCACCTCGACACAGTCCATGAACACTGAAGCTTTCTTT

size: -
D: -
J: TRBJ2-3
length: 13
V: TRBV25-1
CDR3: CASRRQSTDTQYF
DNA: TGTGCCAGCAGACGACAAAGCACAGATACGCAGTATTTT

size: -
D: TRBD1
J: TRBJ2-7
length: 15
V: TRBV6-2/TRBV6-3
CDR3: CASSSLGQGPYEQYF
DNA: TGTGCCAGCAGCTCCTTAGGACAGGGACCCTACGAGCAGTACTTC

size: many
D: -
J: TRBJ2-1
length: 12
V: TRBV6-1
CDR3: CASSEQGGEQFF
DNA: TGTGCCAGCAGTGAACAGGGGGGTGAGCAGTTCTTC

size: few
D: TRBD2
J: TRBJ2-5
length: 15
V: TRBV7-2
CDR3: CASSLDSRGGETQYF
DNA: TGTGCCAGCAGCTTAGACTCCCGGGGAGGGGAGACCCAGTACTTC

size: -
D: -
J: TRBJ2-7
length: 13
V: TRBV7-8
CDR3: CASSFGLPYEQYF
DNA: TGTGCCAGCAGCTTTGGGCTCCCCTACGAGCAGTACTTC

size: many
D: -
J: TRBJ2-3
length: 15
V: TRBV7-2
CDR3: CASSRTGGGTDTQYF
DNA: TGTGCCAGCTCCAGGACAGGCGGGGGCACAGATACGCAGTATTTT

size: few
D: -
J: TRBJ2-3
length: 19
V: TRBV12-3/TRBV12-4
CDR3: CASSLERLSTRLHTDTQYF
DNA: TGTGCCAGCAGTTTAGAAAGACTCTCCACGAGGCTACACACAGATACGCAGTATTTT

size: -
D: TRBD1
J: TRBJ2-7
length: 15
V: TRBV3-1
CDR3: CASSPAGTGEYEQYF
DNA: TGTGCCAGCAGCCCAGCCGGGACAGGGGAATACGAGCAGTACTTC

size: many
D: TRBD1
J: TRBJ1-3
length: 17
V: TRBV9
CDR3: CASSAQGTGGSGNTIYF
DNA: TGTGCCAGCAGCGCCCAAGGGACAGGGGGCTCTGGAAACACCATATATTTT

size: -
D: -
J: TRBJ2-2
length: 10
V: TRBV7-9
CDR3: CALNTGELFF
DNA: TGTGCCCTTAACACCGGGGAGCTGTTTTTT

size: many
D: -
J: TRBJ2-7
length: 12
V: TRBV4-3
CDR3: CASSPGTSEQYF
DNA: TGCGCCAGCAGCCCCGGGACTTCCGAGCAGTACTTC

size: -
D: TRBD1
J: TRBJ1-2
length: 15
V: TRBV5-1
CDR3: CASSQRAGTGDGYTF
DNA: TGCGCCAGCAGCCAACGCGCCGGGACAGGGGATGGCTACACCTTC

size: -
D: TRBD2
J: TRBJ2-3
length: 16
V: TRBV29-1
CDR3: CSALPEGLAITDTQYF
DNA: TGCAGCGCCCTCCCAGAGGGACTAGCTATCACAGATACGCAGTATTTT

size: medium-sized
D: -
J: TRBJ1-1
length: 14
V: TRBV3-1
CDR3: CASSQEQEYTEAFF
DNA: TGTGCCAGCAGCCAAGAACAGGAATACACTGAAGCTTTCTTT

size: few
D: -
J: TRBJ1-2
length: 14
V: TRBV27
CDR3: CASSLLHPGAGYTF
DNA: TGTGCCAGCAGTTTACTTCACCCCGGGGCTGGCTACACCTTC

size: many
D: TRBD1
J: TRBJ1-6
length: 14
V: TRBV12-5
CDR3: CASGLQGGDSPLHF
DNA: TGTGCTAGTGGTTTACAGGGGGGGGATTCACCCCTCCACTTT

size: -
D: -
J: TRBJ2-7
length: 15
V: TRBV10-3
CDR3: CAISESYQLAPEQYF
DNA: TGTGCCATCAGTGAGTCTTACCAGCTAGCCCCCGAGCAGTACTTC

size: many
D: -
J: TRBJ2-3
length: 15
V: TRBV20-1
CDR3: CSASSGFSLTDTQYF
DNA: TGCAGTGCTTCCAGCGGGTTTTCCCTCACAGATACGCAGTATTTT

size: many
D: TRBD2
J: TRBJ2-3
length: 14
V: TRBV11-3
CDR3: CASSPRGTTDTQYF
DNA: TGTGCCAGCAGCCCGCGGGGGACCACAGATACGCAGTATTTT

size: many
D: -
J: TRBJ1-2
length: 12
V: TRBV6-5
CDR3: CASRRDNYGYTF
DNA: TGTGCCAGCCGGAGGGATAACTATGGCTACACCTTC

size: many
D: TRBD2
J: TRBJ2-1
length: 15
V: TRBV11-1
CDR3: CASSFTSGGAHEQFF
DNA: TGTGCCAGCAGCTTTACTAGCGGGGGGGCCCATGAGCAGTTCTTC

size: few
D: -
J: TRBJ2-7
length: 15
V: TRBV27
CDR3: CASSSFAGSHYEQYF
DNA: TGTGCCAGCAGTTCCTTTGCAGGGAGTCACTACGAGCAGTACTTC

size: -
D: -
J: TRBJ1-1
length: 14
V: TRBV20-1
CDR3: CSARAPRSNTEAFF
DNA: TGCAGTGCTAGAGCCCCCCGCAGCAACACTGAAGCTTTCTTT

size: -
D: -
J: TRBJ2-6
length: 14
V: TRBV5-1
CDR3: CASSLGQEANVLTF
DNA: TGCGCCAGCAGCTTGGGACAGGAGGCCAACGTCCTGACTTTC

size: many
D: TRBD1
J: TRBJ1-1
length: 16
V: TRBV6-1
CDR3: CASSEAPWTGNTEAFF
DNA: TGTGCCAGCAGTGAAGCGCCGTGGACAGGGAACACTGAAGCTTTCTTT

size: few
D: -
J: TRBJ2-3
length: 14
V: TRBV20-1
CDR3: CSASKRDGTDTQYF
DNA: TGCAGTGCTAGCAAGAGGGATGGAACAGATACGCAGTATTTT

size: few
D: -
J: TRBJ1-2
length: 13
V: TRBV29-1
CDR3: CSARSRWNYGYTF
DNA: TGCAGCGCCCGTTCACGGTGGAACTATGGCTACACCTTC

size: many
D: -
J: TRBJ1-1
length: 17
V: TRBV12-3/TRBV12-4
CDR3: CASSTPGGPIGDTEAFF
DNA: TGTGCCAGCAGTACCCCCGGAGGACCTATCGGGGACACTGAAGCTTTCTTT

size: many
D: TRBD1
J: TRBJ1-6
length: 16
V: TRBV20-1
CDR3: CSATPGGRGGNSPLHF
DNA: TGCAGTGCTACGCCAGGGGGCCGGGGCGGTAATTCACCCCTCCACTTT